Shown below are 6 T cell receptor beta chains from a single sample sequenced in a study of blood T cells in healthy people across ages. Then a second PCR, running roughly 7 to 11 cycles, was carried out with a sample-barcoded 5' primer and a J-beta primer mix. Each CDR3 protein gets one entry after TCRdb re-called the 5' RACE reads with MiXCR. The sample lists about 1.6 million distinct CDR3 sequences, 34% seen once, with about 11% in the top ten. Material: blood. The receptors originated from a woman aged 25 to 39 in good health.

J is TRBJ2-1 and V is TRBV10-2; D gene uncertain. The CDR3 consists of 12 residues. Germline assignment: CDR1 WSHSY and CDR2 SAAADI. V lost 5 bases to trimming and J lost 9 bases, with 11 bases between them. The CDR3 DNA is TGCGCCAGCAGTCACCTAGATACTGAGCAGTTCTTC. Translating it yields CASSHLDTEQFF.

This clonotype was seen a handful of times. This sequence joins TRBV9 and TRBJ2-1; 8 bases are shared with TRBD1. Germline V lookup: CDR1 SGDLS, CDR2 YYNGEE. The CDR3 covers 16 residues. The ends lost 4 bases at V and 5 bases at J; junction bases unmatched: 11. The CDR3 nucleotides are TGTGCCAGCAGCTCCGCTGGACAGGGTTACGACAATGAGCAGTTCTTC. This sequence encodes CASSSAGQGYDNEQFF. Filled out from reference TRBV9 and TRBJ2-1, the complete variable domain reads DSGVTQTPKHLITATGQRVTLRCSPRSGDLSVYWYQQSLDQGLQFLIQYYNGEERAKGNILERFSAQQFPDLHSELNLSSLELGDSALYFCASSSAGQGYDNEQFFGPGTRLTVL.

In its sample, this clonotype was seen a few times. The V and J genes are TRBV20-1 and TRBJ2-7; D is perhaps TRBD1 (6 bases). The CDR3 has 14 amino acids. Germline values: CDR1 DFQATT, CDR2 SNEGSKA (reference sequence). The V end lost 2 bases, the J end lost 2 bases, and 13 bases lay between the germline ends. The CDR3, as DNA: TGCAGTGCTAGAAACTACAGGGAAACCTACGAGCAGTACTTC. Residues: CSARNYRETYEQYF.

CDR3 region: CATSRDKRTSAKETQYF. The CDR3 bases are TGTGCCACCAGCAGAGATAAACGAACCTCAGCGAAAGAGACCCAGTACTTC. The chain is built from TRBV15 and TRBJ2-5, with no clear D. The CDR3 is made up of 17 amino acids. Germline values: CDR1 LNHNV, CDR2 YYDKDF (reference sequence). The ends were cut back, 0 bases at V and 3 bases at J, with 17 bases in the middle.

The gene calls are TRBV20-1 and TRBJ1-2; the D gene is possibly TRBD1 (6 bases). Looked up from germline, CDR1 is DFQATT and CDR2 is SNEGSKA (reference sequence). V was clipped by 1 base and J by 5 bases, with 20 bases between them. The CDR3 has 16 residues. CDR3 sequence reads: CSARGGQGSAHYGYTF. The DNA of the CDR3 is TGCAGTGCTAGAGGGGGGCAGGGTTCCGCTCATTATGGCTACACCTTC.

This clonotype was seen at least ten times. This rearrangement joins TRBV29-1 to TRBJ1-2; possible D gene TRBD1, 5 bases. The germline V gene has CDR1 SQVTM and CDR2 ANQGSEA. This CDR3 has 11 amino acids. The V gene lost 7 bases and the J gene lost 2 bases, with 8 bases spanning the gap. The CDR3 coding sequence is TGCAGCGCTGGACAAAACTATGGCTACACCTTC. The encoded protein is CSAGQNYGYTF.